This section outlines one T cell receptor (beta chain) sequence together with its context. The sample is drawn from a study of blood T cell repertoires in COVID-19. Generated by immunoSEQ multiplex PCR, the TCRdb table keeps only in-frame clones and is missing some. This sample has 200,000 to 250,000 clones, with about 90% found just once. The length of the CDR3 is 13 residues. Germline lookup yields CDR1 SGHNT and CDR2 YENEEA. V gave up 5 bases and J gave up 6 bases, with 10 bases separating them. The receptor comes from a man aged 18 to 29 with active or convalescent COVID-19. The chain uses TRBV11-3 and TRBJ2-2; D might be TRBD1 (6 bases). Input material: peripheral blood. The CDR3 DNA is TGTGCCAGCAGCCCGCAGGGGCCCGGGGAGCTGTTTTTT. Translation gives CASSPQGPGELFF.